The 6 T cell receptor beta chains presented below share a single source sample, sequenced in a study of blood T cell repertoires in COVID-19. The data were produced by immunoSEQ multiplex PCR, yet TCRdb's version contains in-frame clones alone and is incomplete. The repertoire holds roughly 19,000 clones, roughly 90% seen once, with over 8.5% in the top ten. Sequenced sample: peripheral blood. The receptors shown here come from a human donor in a cohort sampled during active COVID-19.

This chain joins TRBV6-1 and TRBJ1-2; D gene uncertain. Germline lookup yields CDR1 MNHNS and CDR2 SASEGT. Deletions cut 1 base from V and 5 bases from J, with 5 bases between. The CDR3 is 12 residues long. The CDR3 bases are TGTGCCAGCAGTGAAGGCCGGTATGGCTACACCTTC. Translation: CASSEGRYGYTF.

This clone has more than one count but fewer than ten. This chain links TRBV2 with TRBJ1-3, with D unresolved. Trimming pared 3 bases from V and 0 bases from J, leaving 3 bases between. This CDR3 comprises 13 residues. CDR1 SNHLY and CDR2 FYNNEI come from the germline V gene. As DNA, the CDR3 is TGTGCCAGCAGTGACAGCTCTGGAAACACCATATATTTT. This codes for CASSDSSGNTIYF.

This clone occurred once. The chain carries TRBV7-2 and TRBJ1-2; no firm D call. The CDR3 has 15 amino acids. Germline lookup yields CDR1 SGHTA and CDR2 FQGNSA. The ends were cut back, 0 bases at V and 3 bases at J, with 11 bases in the middle. This CDR3 reads CASSLAGPEHYGYTF. CDR3 nucleotides: TGTGCCAGCAGCTTAGCTGGCCCTGAACACTATGGCTACACCTTC.

The chain has TRBV13 and TRBJ2-3, with D maybe TRBD2 (6 bases). V gave up 3 bases and J gave up 0 bases, with 7 bases separating them. Per the germline V gene, CDR1 is PRHDT and CDR2 is FYEKMQ (reference sequence). This CDR3 is 14 amino acids long. CDR3 DNA sequence: TGTGCCAGCAGCTTCGGGACTAGCACAGATACGCAGTATTTT. Amino acids: CASSFGTSTDTQYF.

This rearrangement joins TRBV12-5 to TRBJ2-1; 7 nucleotides match TRBD1. Germline values: CDR1 LGHNT, CDR2 FRNRAP. The CDR3 has 14 residues. V was clipped by 4 bases and J by 6 bases; unmatched bases: 6. In nucleotides, the CDR3 is TGTGCTAGTGGTTCCCCCGACAGGGTCAATGAGCAGTTCTTC. Translated, it gives CASGSPDRVNEQFF. The full variable domain, completed using reference TRBV12-5 and TRBJ2-1, is DARVTQTPRHKVTEMGQEVTMRCQPILGHNTVFWYRQTMMQGLELLAYFRNRAPLDDSGMPKDRFSAEMPDATLATLKIQPSEPRDSAVYFCASGSPDRVNEQFFGPGTRLTVL.

V gene TRBV3-1 (or the pseudogene TRBV3-2) combines with J gene TRBJ1-6, with 7 bases that match TRBD1. Germline trimming cut 4 bases from V and 10 bases from J; bases unmatched to any gene: 10. The CDR3 sequence is 15 residues long. From germline, CDR1 is LGHDT and CDR2 YNNKEL (reference sequence). This CDR3 is CASSPTRQGGSPLHF. CDR3 in DNA: TGTGCCAGCAGCCCTACACGACAGGGTGGCTCACCCCTCCACTTT.